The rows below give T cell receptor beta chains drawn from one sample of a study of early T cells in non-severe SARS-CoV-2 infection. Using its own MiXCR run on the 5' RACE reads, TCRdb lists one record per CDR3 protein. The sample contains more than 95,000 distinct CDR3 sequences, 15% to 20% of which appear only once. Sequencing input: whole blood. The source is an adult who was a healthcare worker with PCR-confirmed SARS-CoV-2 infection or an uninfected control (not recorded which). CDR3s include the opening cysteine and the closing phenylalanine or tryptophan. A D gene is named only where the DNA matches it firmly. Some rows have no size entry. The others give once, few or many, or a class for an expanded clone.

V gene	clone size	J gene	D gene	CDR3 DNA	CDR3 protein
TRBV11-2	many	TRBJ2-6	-	TGTGCCAGCAGCTTATTTCGAAGCTCTGGGGCCAACGTCCTGACTTTC	CASSLFRSSGANVLTF
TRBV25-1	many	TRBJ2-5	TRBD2	TGTGCCAGCAGTGATGGTCTAGCGGGGTCCCAAGAGACCCAGTACTTC	CASSDGLAGSQETQYF
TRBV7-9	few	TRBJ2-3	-	TGTGCCAGCAGCCGAGACAGATCGGCAGATACGCAGTATTTT	CASSRDRSADTQYF
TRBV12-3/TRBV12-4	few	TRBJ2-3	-	TGTGCCAGCAGCCACACAGATACGCAGTATTTT	CASSHTDTQYF
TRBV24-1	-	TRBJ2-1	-	TGTGCCACCAGTGTAACAGGAGCCTACAATGAGCAGTTCTTC	CATSVTGAYNEQFF
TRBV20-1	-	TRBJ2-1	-	TGCAGTGCTAGAGTTGGGCGGGGTCTTAATGAGCAGTTCTTC	CSARVGRGLNEQFF
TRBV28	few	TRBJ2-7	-	TGTGCCAGCAGCCCTAAGGTACCCTACGAGCAGTACTTC	CASSPKVPYEQYF
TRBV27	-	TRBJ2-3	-	TGTGCCAGCAGTTTCCGGCCTACGCAGTATTTT	CASSFRPTQYF
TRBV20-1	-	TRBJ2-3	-	TGCAGTGCATTTGGACTAAGGAAAGATACGCAGTATTTT	CSAFGLRKDTQYF
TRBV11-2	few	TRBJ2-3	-	TGTGCCAGCAGCTTAGTTGCCCCTAGCACAGATACGCAGTATTTT	CASSLVAPSTDTQYF
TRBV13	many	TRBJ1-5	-	TGTGCCAGCAGCTTAGGCCGACAGCCAAGTCAGCCCCAGCATTTT	CASSLGRQPSQPQHF
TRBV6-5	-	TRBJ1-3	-	TGTGCCAGCAGTTTCTCACCTCTTGCCTCTGGAAACACCATATATTTT	CASSFSPLASGNTIYF
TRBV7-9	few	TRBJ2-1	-	TGTGCCAGCAGCACAATACCGCAGGGCATCGACAATGAGCAGTTCTTC	CASSTIPQGIDNEQFF
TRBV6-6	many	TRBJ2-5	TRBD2	TGTGCCAGCAGTTTCGGACTAGCGGGGCCAATAGAGACCCAGTACTTC	CASSFGLAGPIETQYF
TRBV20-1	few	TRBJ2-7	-	TGCAGTGCTAAGGCGTCCTACGAGCAGTACTTC	CSAKASYEQYF
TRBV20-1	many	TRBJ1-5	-	TGCAGTGCTAGAGAGAGCAATCAGCCCCAGCATTTT	CSARESNQPQHF
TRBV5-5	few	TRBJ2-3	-	TGTGCCACCCTTGGTCCCCCACGAGATACGCAGTATTTT	CATLGPPRDTQYF
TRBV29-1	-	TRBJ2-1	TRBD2	TGCAGCGGGAATATAGCGGGAGTAGAGGAGCAGTTCTTC	CSGNIAGVEEQFF
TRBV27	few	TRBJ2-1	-	TGTGCCAGCAGTTTATCGAATCGGGGGAGTAGCAATGAGCAGTTCTTC	CASSLSNRGSSNEQFF
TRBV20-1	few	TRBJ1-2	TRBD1	TGCAGTGCTTCGTCTCAGGGGGACGGGTATGGCTACACCTTC	CSASSQGDGYGYTF
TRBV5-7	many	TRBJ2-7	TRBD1	TGTGCCAGCAGAGATGGGACAGCGAGCTCCTACGAGCAGTACTTC	CASRDGTASSYEQYF
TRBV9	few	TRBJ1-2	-	TGTGCCAGCAGCCCCGATAACTATGGCTACACCTTC	CASSPDNYGYTF
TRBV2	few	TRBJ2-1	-	TGTGCCAGCAGTCCCCCGGGGCCCCCTGATGCGGATGAGCAGTTCTTC	CASSPPGPPDADEQFF
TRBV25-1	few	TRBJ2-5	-	TGTGCCAGCAGTGATGCTGTTAAAGAGACCCAGTACTTC	CASSDAVKETQYF
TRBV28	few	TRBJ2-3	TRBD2	TGTGCCAGCAGTTTATACCTAGCGGGAGGCACAGATACGCAGTATTTT	CASSLYLAGGTDTQYF
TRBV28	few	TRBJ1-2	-	TGTACCAGCAGTTTACAGGGAAAAGCTAACTATGGCTACACCTTC	CTSSLQGKANYGYTF
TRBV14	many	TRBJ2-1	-	TGTGCCAGCAGCCAGGGGGTCTCCTACAATGAGCAGTTCTTC	CASSQGVSYNEQFF
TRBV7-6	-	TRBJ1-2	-	TGTGCCAGCAGCTCTCTGGACTTCTATGGCTACACCTTC	CASSSLDFYGYTF
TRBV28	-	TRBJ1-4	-	TGTGCCAGCAGTTTGACCCCGGCAACTAATGAAAAACTGTTTTTT	CASSLTPATNEKLFF
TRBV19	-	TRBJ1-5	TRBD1	TGTGCCAGTAGTGAGACAGGGATTACTCAGCCCCAGCATTTT	CASSETGITQPQHF
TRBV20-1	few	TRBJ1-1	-	TGCAGTGCTGGTCAGCAGTACGGTGAAGCTTTCTTT	CSAGQQYGEAFF
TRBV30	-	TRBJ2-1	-	TGTGCCTGGAGCGGTCTGAGGACTGCCTCCTACAATGAGCAGTTCTTC	CAWSGLRTASYNEQFF
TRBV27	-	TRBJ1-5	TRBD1	TGTGCCAGCAGTCAGTCCCCAGGGGGGCAGCCCCAGCATTTT	CASSQSPGGQPQHF
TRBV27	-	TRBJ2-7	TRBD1	TGTGCCAGCAGCACCGGGACAGGGGGCATCTGGTCCGAGCAGTACTTC	CASSTGTGGIWSEQYF
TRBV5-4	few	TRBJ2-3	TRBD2	TGTGCCAGCAGCTTGATTGCGGGAGGGCGGGAAGATACGCAGTATTTT	CASSLIAGGREDTQYF
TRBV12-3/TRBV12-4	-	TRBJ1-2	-	TGTGCCAGCAGTCTTAACTATGGCTACACCTTC	CASSLNYGYTF
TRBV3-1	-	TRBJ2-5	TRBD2	TGTGCCAGCAGCCAAGATGTAAGACTAGCGATGGAGACCCAGTACTTC	CASSQDVRLAMETQYF
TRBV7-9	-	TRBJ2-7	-	TGTGCCAGCACCCTCGGGGACCTAGACTACGAGCAGTACTTC	CASTLGDLDYEQYF
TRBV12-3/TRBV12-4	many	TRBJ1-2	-	TGTGCCAGCAGTTTAGCAGGGAAGCATGGCTACACCTTC	CASSLAGKHGYTF
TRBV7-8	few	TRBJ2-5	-	TGTGCCAGCAGCTTATGGGGATCGGAGACCCAGTACTTC	CASSLWGSETQYF
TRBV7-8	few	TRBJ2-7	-	TGTGCCAGCAGCCGGACTACCTCCTACGAGCAGTACTTC	CASSRTTSYEQYF
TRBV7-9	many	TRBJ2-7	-	TGTGCCAGCAGCCCAAGGGAAATAAAAGGGTACGAGCAGTACTTC	CASSPREIKGYEQYF
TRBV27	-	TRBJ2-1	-	TGTGCCAGCGGGAGGAGTTCCTACAATGAGCAGTTCTTC	CASGRSSYNEQFF
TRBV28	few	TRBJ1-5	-	TGTGCCAGCCTCGGACAGCTCAATCAGCCCCAGCATTTT	CASLGQLNQPQHF
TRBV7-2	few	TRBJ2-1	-	TGTGCCAGCACCCTAGAGTCGGGGCTAAATGAGCAGTTCTTC	CASTLESGLNEQFF
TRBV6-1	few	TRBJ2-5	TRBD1	TGTGCCAGCAGTGAACTCAGGGGGCTGGAGACCCAGTACTTC	CASSELRGLETQYF
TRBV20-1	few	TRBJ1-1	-	TGCAGTGCTAGTAAGGGGGTATGGACTGAAGCTTTCTTT	CSASKGVWTEAFF
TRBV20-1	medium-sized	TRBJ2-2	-	TGCAGTGCTAGAGGGCAGGGCTCCACCGGGGAGCTGTTTTTT	CSARGQGSTGELFF
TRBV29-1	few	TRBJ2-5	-	TGCAGCGTTTTAATCCAGCGGGAAGAGACCCAGTACTTC	CSVLIQREETQYF
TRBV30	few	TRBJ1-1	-	TGTGCCTGGGAATTAAATTCGGCGGTAGCTTTCTTT	CAWELNSAVAFF
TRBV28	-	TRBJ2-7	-	TGTGCCAGCAGGACGGACAGTCCCTACGAGCAGTACTTC	CASRTDSPYEQYF
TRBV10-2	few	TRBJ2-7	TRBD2	TGCGCCAGCAGTGAGACTAGCGGGTCCTACGAGCAGTACTTC	CASSETSGSYEQYF
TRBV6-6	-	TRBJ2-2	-	TGTGCCAGCACCCGAACCGGACTTACGAACACCGGGGAGCTGTATTTT	CASTRTGLTNTGELYF
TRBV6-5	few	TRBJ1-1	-	TGTGCCAGCCTCCCGGAACCGGGCACTGAAGCTTTCTTT	CASLPEPGTEAFF
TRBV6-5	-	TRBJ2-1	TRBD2	TGTGCCAGCAGTTTAACCCCGACTCGGACTAGCGGGGTCAATGAGCAGTTCTTC	CASSLTPTRTSGVNEQFF
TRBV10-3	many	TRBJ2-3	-	TGTGCCATCAGTGAGTGGGGTGGAGCTAGCACAGATACGCAGTATTTT	CAISEWGGASTDTQYF
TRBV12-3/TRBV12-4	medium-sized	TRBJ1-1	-	TGTGCCAGCAGCCGTACTGACACTGAAGCTTTCTTT	CASSRTDTEAFF